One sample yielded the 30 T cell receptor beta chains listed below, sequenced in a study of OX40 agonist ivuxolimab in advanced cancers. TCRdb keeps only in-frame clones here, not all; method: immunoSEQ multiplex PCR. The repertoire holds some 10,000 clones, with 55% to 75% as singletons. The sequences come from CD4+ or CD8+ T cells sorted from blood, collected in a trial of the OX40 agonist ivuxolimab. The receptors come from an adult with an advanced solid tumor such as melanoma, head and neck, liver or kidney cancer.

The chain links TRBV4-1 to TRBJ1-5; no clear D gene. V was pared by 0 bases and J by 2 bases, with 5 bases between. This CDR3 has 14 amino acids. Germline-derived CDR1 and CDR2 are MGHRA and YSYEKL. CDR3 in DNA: TGCGCCAGCAGCCAAGATCAGGGCAATCAGCCCCAGCATTTT. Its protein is CASSQDQGNQPQHF.

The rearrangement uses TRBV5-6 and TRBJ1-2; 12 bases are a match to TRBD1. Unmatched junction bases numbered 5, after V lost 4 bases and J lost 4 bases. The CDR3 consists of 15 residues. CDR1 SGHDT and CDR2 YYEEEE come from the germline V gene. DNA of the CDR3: TGTGCCAGCAGCGGGGACAGGGGGCGCGTCTATGGCTACACCTTC. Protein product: CASSGDRGRVYGYTF. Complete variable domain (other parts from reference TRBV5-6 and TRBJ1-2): DAGVTQSPTHLIKTRGQQVTLRCSPKSGHDTVSWYQQALGQGPQFIFQYYEEEERQRGNFPDRFSGHQFPNYSSELNVNALLLGDSALYLCASSGDRGRVYGYTFGSGTRLTVV.

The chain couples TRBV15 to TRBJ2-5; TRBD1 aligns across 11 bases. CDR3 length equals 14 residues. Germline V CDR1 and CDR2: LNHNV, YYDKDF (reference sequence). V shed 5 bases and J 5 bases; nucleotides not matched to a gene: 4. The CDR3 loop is CATSVGQGAETQYF. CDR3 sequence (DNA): TGTGCCACCAGCGTAGGACAGGGGGCCGAGACCCAGTACTTC.

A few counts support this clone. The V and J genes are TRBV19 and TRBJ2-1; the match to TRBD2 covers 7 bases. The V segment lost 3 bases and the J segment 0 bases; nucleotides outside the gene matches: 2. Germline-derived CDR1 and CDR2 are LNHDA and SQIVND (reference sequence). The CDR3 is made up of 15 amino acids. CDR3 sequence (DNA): TGTGCCAGTAGTATGGGAGGGAGCTCCTACAATGAGCAGTTCTTC. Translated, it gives CASSMGGSSYNEQFF. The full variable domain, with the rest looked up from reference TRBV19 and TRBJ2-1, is DGGITQSPKYLFRKEGQNVTLSCEQNLNHDAMYWYRQDPGQGLRLIYYSQIVNDFQKGDIAEGYSVSREKKESFPLTVTSAQKNPTAFYLCASSMGGSSYNEQFFGPGTRLTVL.

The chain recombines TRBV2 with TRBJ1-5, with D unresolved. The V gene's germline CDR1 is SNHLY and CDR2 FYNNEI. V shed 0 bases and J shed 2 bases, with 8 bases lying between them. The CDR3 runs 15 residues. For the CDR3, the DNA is TGTGCCAGCAGTGAAGCGAACAGTGGCAATCAGCCCCAGCATTTT. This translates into CASSEANSGNQPQHF.

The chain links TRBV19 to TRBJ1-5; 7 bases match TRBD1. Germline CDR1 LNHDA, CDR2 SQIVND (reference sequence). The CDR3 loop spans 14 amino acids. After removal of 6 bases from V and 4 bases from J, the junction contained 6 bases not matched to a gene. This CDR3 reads CASSPGQKNQPQHF. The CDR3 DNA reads TGTGCCAGTAGCCCGGGACAGAAAAATCAGCCCCAGCATTTT.

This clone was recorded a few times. This CDR3 is CASSSGLEGSPLHF. The CDR3 DNA reads TGTGCCAGCAGTTCCGGCCTAGAGGGTTCACCCCTCCACTTT. The J gene is TRBJ1-6, the V gene TRBV6-9; D ambiguous. The germline V gene has CDR1 MNHGY and CDR2 SVAAGI. Trimming shortened V by 4 bases and J by 9 bases, and 13 bases separated the two germline ends. The CDR3 has 14 residues.

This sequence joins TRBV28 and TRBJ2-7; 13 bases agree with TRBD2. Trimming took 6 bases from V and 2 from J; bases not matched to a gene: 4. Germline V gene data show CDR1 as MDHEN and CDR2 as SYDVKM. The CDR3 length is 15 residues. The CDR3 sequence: CASRRLAGGTYEQYF. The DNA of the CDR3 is TGTGCCAGCAGGCGACTAGCGGGGGGAACCTACGAGCAGTACTTC.

The DNA of the CDR3 is TGTGCCAGCAGTTACCTAGCGGGGGGGCCGGGGATGGAGCAGTTCTTC. Protein product: CASSYLAGGPGMEQFF. V usage is TRBV6-6 and J usage is TRBJ2-1; 12 bases align to TRBD2. The length of the CDR3 is 16 residues. Germline CDR1 is MNHNY and CDR2 is SVGAGI (reference sequence). The J segment lost 10 bases and the V segment lost 2 bases, leaving 9 bases of the junction unmatched.

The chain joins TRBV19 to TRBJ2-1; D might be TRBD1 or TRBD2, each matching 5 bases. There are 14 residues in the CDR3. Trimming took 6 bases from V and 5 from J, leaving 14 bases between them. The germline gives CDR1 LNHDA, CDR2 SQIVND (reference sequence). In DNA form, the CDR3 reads TGTGCCAGTAGGGGGGAGAGAGGGAACAATGAGCAGTTCTTC. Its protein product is CASRGERGNNEQFF.

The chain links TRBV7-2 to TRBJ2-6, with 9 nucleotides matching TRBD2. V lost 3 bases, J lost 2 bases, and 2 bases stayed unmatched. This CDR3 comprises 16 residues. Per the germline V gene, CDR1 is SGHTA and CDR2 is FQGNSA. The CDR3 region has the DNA TGTGCCAGCAGCTTTCTAGCGGGACCTGGGGCCAACGTCCTGACTTTC. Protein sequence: CASSFLAGPGANVLTF. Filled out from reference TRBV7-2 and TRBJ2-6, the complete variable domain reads GAGVSQSPSNKVTEKGKDVELRCDPISGHTALYWYRQSLGQGLEFLIYFQGNSAPDKSGLPSDRFSAERTGGSVSTLTIQRTQQEDSAVYLCASSFLAGPGANVLTFGAGSRLTVL.

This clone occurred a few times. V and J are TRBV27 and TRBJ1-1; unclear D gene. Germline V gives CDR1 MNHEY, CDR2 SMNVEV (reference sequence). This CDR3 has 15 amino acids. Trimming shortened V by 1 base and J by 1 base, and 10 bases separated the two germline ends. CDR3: CASSLCPVGNTEAFF. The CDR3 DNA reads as TGTGCCAGCAGTTTATGTCCAGTTGGGAACACTGAAGCTTTCTTT.

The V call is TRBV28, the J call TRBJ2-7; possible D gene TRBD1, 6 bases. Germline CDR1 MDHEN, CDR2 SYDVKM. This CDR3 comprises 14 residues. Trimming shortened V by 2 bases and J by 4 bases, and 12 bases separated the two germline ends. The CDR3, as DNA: TGTGCCAGCAGTTTAAGGGGGATTACTTACGAGCAGTACTTC. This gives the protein CASSLRGITYEQYF.

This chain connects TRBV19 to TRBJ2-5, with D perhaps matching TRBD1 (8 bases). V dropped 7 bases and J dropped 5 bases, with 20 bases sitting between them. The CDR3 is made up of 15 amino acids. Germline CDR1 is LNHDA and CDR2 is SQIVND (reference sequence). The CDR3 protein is CASTLADREGETQYF. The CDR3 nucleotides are TGTGCCAGTACCCTAGCGGACAGGGAAGGTGAGACCCAGTACTTC.

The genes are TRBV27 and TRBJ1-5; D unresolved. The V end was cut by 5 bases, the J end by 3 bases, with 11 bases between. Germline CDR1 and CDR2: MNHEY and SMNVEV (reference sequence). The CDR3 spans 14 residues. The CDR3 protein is CASSIGPINQPQHF. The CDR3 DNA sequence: TGTGCCAGCAGTATAGGACCGATCAATCAGCCCCAGCATTTT.

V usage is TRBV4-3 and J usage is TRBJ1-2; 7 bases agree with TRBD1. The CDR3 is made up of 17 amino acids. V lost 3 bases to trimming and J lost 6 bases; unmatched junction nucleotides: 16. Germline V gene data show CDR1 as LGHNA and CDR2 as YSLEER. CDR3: CASSHLAGGRGRNGYTF. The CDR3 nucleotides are TGCGCCAGCAGCCACCTCGCCGGCGGCAGGGGGAGGAATGGCTACACCTTC.

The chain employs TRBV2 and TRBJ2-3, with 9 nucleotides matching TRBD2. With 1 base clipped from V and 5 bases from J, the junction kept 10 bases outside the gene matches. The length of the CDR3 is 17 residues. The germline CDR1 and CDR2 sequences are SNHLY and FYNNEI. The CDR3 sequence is CASSEVRLAGIIDTQYF. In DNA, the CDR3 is TGTGCCAGCAGTGAAGTGAGGCTAGCGGGAATCATAGATACGCAGTATTTT.

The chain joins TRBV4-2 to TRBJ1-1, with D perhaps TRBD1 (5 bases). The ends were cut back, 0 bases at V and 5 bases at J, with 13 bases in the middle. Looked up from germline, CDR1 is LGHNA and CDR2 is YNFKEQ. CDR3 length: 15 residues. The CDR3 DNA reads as TGTGCCAGCAGCCAAGACCAGGGCGGGGTAACTGAAGCTTTCTTT. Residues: CASSQDQGGVTEAFF.

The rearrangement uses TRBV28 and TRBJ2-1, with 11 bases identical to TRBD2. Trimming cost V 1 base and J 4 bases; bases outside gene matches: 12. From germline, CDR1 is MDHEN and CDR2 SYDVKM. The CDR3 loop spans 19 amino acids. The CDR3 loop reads CASSLLGDLGLAAYNEQFF. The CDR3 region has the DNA TGTGCCAGCAGTTTATTGGGGGATTTGGGACTAGCGGCTTACAATGAGCAGTTCTTC.

The CDR3 DNA reads as TGTGCCAGCAGCCCAGGACAGGGGTTCCGTCAGCCCCAGCATTTT. This gives the protein CASSPGQGFRQPQHF. The chain recombines TRBV6-5 with TRBJ1-5; 9 bases are a match to TRBD1. Germline CDR1 MNHEY, CDR2 SVGAGI. The ends lost 6 bases at V and 6 bases at J; junction bases unmatched: 9. This CDR3 contains 15 residues.

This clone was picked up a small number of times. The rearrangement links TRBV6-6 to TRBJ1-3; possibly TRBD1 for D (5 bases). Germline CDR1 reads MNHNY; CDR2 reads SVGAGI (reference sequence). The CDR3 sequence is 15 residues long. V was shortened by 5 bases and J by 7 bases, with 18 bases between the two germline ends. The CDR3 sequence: CASSRAGSLRNTIYF. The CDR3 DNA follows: TGTGCCAGCAGTCGCGCAGGGAGCTTAAGGAACACCATATATTTT.

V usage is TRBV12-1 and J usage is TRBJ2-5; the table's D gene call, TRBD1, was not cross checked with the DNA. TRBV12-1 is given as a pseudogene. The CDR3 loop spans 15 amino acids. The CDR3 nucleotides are TGTGCCAGCAGCACCCCGGGACAGTCCGCGGAGACCCAGTACTTC. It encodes CASSTPGQSAETQYF.

The DNA for the CDR3 is TGTGCCAGCAGTTATTGGGCCGGGACATCCTACGAGCAGTACTTC. Protein sequence: CASSYWAGTSYEQYF. V gene TRBV6-6 combines with J gene TRBJ2-7, with a weak D call TRBD1 (6 bases). Per germline, CDR1 MNHNY and CDR2 SVGAGI (reference sequence). V lost 3 bases and J lost 1, with 13 bases in between. The CDR3 is made up of 15 amino acids.

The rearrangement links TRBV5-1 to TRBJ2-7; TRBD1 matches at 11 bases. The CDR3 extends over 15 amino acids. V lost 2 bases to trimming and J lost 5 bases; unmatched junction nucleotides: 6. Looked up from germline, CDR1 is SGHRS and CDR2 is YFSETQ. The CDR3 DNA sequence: TGCGCCAGCAGCTTCGTAGGGACAGGGGGAAACGAGCAGTACTTC. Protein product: CASSFVGTGGNEQYF.

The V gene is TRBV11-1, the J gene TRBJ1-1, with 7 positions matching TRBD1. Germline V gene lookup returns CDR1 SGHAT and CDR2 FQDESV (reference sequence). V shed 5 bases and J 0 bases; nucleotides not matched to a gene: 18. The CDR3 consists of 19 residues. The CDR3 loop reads CASSPLFATGHHLNTEAFF. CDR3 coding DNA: TGTGCCAGCAGCCCCCTTTTCGCGACAGGGCACCACTTGAACACTGAAGCTTTCTTT. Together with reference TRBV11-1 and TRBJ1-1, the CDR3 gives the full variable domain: EAEVAQSPRYKITEKSQAVAFWCDPISGHATLYWYRQILGQGPELLVQFQDESVVDDSQLPKDRFSAERLKGVDSTLKIQPAELGDSAMYLCASSPLFATGHHLNTEAFFGQGTRLTVV.

DNA of the CDR3: TGTGCCACTTGGGATAGCAATCAGCCCCAGCATTTT. This gives the protein CATWDSNQPQHF. The rearrangement links TRBV10-3 to TRBJ1-5; D uncertain. CDR3 length: 12 residues. In germline, CDR1 is ENHRY, CDR2 SYGVKD. The V end was cut by 10 bases, the J end by 0 bases, with 7 bases between.

CDR3 residues: CASSPQGTQPQHF. The CDR3 DNA reads TGTGCCAGTAGCCCGCAGGGGACACAGCCCCAGCATTTT. J is TRBJ1-5 and V is TRBV19, with a tentative D call TRBD1 (6 bases). The CDR3 runs to 13 residues. The V end was cut by 6 bases, the J end by 7 bases, with 13 bases between. Per germline, CDR1 LNHDA and CDR2 SQIVND (reference sequence).

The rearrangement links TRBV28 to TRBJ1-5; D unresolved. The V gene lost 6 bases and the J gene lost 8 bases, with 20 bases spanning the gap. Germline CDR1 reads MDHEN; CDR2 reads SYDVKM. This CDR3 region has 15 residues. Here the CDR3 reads CASRYRPLIREPQHF. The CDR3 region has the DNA TGTGCCAGCAGGTACAGACCCCTAATTAGGGAGCCCCAGCATTTT.

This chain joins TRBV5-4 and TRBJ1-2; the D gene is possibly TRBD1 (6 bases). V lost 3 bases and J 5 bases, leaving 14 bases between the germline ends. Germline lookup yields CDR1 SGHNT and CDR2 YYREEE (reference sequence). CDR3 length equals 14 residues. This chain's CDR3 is CASSSSTGWYGYTF. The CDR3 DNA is TGTGCCAGCAGCTCGTCAACAGGGTGGTATGGCTACACCTTC.

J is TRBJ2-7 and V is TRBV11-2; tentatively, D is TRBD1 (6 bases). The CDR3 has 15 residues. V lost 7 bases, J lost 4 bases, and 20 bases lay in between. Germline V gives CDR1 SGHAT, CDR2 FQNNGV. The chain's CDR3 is CASNGRATRGYEQYF. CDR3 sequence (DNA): TGTGCCAGCAACGGCCGGGCTACTAGGGGGTACGAGCAGTACTTC.